This record concerns one TCR beta chain sequence. This sample is drawn from a study of T cell responses to AZD1222 COVID-19 vaccine. The repertoire was sequenced with immunoSEQ multiplex PCR; TCRdb's copy has only in-frame clones and lacks some. The sample holds about 110,000 clones, around 93% seen once. The junction had 6 bases not matched to a gene; V was cut back by 5 bases and J by 8 bases. Germline V lookup: CDR1 MNHEY, CDR2 SMNVEV (reference sequence). The CDR3 length is 15 residues. The receptor was isolated from an adult in good health. The sequencing used peripheral blood, collected on day 0 of AZD1222 vaccination. This chain links TRBV27 with TRBJ2-1; 13 bases line up with TRBD2. CDR3 sequence reads: CASSLTSGRRDEQFF. In DNA form, the CDR3 reads TGTGCCAGCAGTCTGACTAGCGGGAGGAGGGATGAGCAGTTCTTC.